This T cell receptor (beta chain) was identified during a study of T cell responses to AZD1222 COVID-19 vaccine. About the study: Timing groups of about 4 and about 12 weeks for second doses were pooled.

Germline-derived CDR1 and CDR2 are LGHDT and YNNKEL (reference sequence). The CDR3 contains 13 residues. V was shortened by 4 bases and J by 8 bases, with 14 bases between the two germline ends. Findings of the study overall: Spike-specific TCR breadth and depth grew following two AZD1222 doses. At study baseline, merely several AZD1222 recipients were seropositive. Donors were largely white British and mainly female; clonal diversity was possibly underestimated.

The method was immunoSEQ multiplex PCR; TCRdb's version includes in-frame clones alone and lacks a portion of them. The table shows 88,000 or so clones, with roughly nine tenths occurring only once. About this clone itself: Its target is unknown.

The sample consisted of peripheral blood, taken on day 0 of AZD1222 vaccination. The V call is TRBV3-1 (or the pseudogene TRBV3-2), the J call TRBJ1-2; D is unclear. The TCR was taken from an adult in good health. The CDR3: CASSPRGPGGYTF. For the CDR3, the DNA is TGTGCCAGCAGCCCCCGAGGACCTGGGGGCTACACCTTC.